These 2 T cell receptor beta chains originate from one sample sequenced in a study of tumor and adjacent non-tumor tissue in lung cancer. This sample's RNA came from whole unsorted tissue. The library came from three nested PCR rounds adapted from ARM-PCR protocols. Each CDR3 protein gets one entry after TCRdb re-called the multiplex PCR reads with MiXCR. The table records roughly 200,000 distinct CDR3 sequences, 71% of them present only once. The source material was lung tumor tissue. These receptors were collected from a man aged 55 to 69 with non-small cell lung cancer.

This rearrangement joins TRBV29-1 to TRBJ2-1; 7 nucleotides agree with TRBD1. The length of the CDR3 is 14 residues. The trim removed 7 bases at V and 13 bases at J, leaving 19 bases unmatched. Germline V gene sequence: CDR1 SQVTM, CDR2 ANQGSEA. CDR3 sequence (DNA): TGCAGCGGGCAGACAGGGTCCCGGGGCAAAGAACAGTTCTTC. This gives the protein CSGQTGSRGKEQFF.

In its sample, this clonotype was seen once. A read error may explain this, as a much larger clone is one base away. This chain connects TRBV20-1 to TRBJ1-1; D gene unclear. The CDR3 length is 13 residues. The V gene lost 3 bases and the J gene lost 3 bases, with 11 bases spanning the gap. Looked up from germline, CDR1 is DFQATT and CDR2 is SNEGSKA (reference sequence). CDR3 sequence: CSASGGWDTEAFF. CDR3 sequence (DNA): TGCAGTGCTAGTGGAGGGTGGGACACTGAAGCTTTCTTT.